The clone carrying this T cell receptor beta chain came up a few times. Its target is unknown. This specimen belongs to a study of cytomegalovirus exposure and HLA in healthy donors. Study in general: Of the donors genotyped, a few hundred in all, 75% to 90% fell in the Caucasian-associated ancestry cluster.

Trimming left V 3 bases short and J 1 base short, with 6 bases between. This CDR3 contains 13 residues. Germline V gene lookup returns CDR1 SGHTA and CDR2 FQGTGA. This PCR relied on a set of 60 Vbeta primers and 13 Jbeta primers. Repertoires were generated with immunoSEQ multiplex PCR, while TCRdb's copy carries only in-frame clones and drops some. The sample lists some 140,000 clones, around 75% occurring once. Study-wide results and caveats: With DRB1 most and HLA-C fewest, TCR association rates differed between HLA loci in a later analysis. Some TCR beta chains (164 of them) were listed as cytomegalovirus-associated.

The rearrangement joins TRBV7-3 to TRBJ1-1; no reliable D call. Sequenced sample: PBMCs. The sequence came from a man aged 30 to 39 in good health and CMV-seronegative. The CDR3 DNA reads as TGTGCCAGCAGCTTGAGCGCGAACACTGAAGCTTTCTTT. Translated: CASSLSANTEAFF.